This T cell receptor beta chain was observed in a study of vaccination and CD4 T cells after COVID-19. Overall study: Post-COVID samples were collected a median roughly 3 months following diagnosis, spanning 35 to 161. Typically, post-vaccine samples were obtained a median 72 days after dose two, within a range of 14 to 241. General study findings and limits: The median proportion of reactive clones detected only post-vaccination in convalescent patients was roughly 86%.

Concerning this clonotype: What it binds is not known.

Cultured CD4+ T-cell DNA underwent Oncomine TCR Beta short-read sequencing. TCRdb reprocessed the PCR reads via MiXCR and lists one record per CDR3 protein. The data contain several thousand distinct CDR3 sequences, under 35% of them singletons. Germline V lookup: CDR1 LNHNV, CDR2 YYDKDF (reference sequence). Deletions cut 0 bases from V and 8 bases from J, with 13 bases between. There are 15 residues in the CDR3. This sample's treatment: roughly ten-day PBMC culture with coronavirus spike peptide pools or control peptides (ViraFEST assay). Sequences were obtained from cultured CD4+ T cells from blood. The chain carries TRBV15 and TRBJ1-4; no reliable D call. The receptor was isolated from a human donor with COVID-19. The CDR3 protein is CATSRENGVGEKLFF. The CDR3 DNA reads TGTGCCACCAGCAGAGAGAACGGGGTGGGAGAAAAACTGTTTTTT.